Sequencing of this T cell receptor (beta chain) was carried out in a study of OX40 agonist ivuxolimab in advanced cancers. Looking at the study overall: A mean age of roughly 60 years, range roughly 23 to 85, was recorded, and 82.7% were male. In three patients, partial responses were observed, one with hepatocellular carcinoma and two with cutaneous melanoma. Study-level findings and limits: There were, on average, more expanded clones in CD8+ T cells than in CD4+.

With respect to this clone: Its matching antigen is unknown.

TCRdb's table, derived via immunoSEQ multiplex PCR, lists solely in-frame clones and lacks some. This table has approximately 77,000 clones, 90% appearing once. The V end lost 1 base, the J end lost 2 bases, and 6 bases lay between the germline ends. The CDR3 consists of 14 residues. In germline, CDR1 is SGHVS, CDR2 FQNEAQ. The source material was CD4+ or CD8+ T cells sorted from blood, sampled in a trial of the OX40 agonist ivuxolimab. The TCR was taken from an adult with an advanced solid tumor such as melanoma, head and neck, liver or kidney cancer. The gene calls are TRBV7-8 and TRBJ1-3; the D is unclear. The CDR3 loop reads CASSLETPGNTIYF. Written as DNA, the CDR3 is TGTGCCAGCAGCTTAGAAACACCTGGAAACACCATATATTTT. Drawing the rest from reference TRBV7-8 and TRBJ1-3, the complete variable domain is GAGVSQSPRYKVAKRGQDVALRCDPISGHVSLFWYQQALGQGPEFLTYFQNEAQLDKSGLPSDRFFAERPEGSVSTLKIQRTQQEDSAVYLCASSLETPGNTIYFGEGSWLTVV.